One sample yielded the 7 T cell receptor beta chains listed below, sequenced in a study of T cell responses to AZD1222 COVID-19 vaccine (dated by TCRdb to the early 2020s). Library construction relied on the immunoSEQ multiplex PCR assay. TCRdb holds this immuneACCESS table with in-frame rearrangements only. Some clones are missing; in checked studies, unresolved V genes explain under half, and the rest has no known cause. The sample records around 140,000 clones, 85% to 95% of which are singletons. The ten largest make up 9% to 9.5% of the sample. This sample's time point label indicates: about 28 days (+/-7) after the second vaccine dose. The sequenced sample was peripheral blood, obtained 28 days after the second AZD1222 dose. These receptors all stem from an adult who received the AZD1222 COVID-19 vaccine.

The rearrangement joins TRBV29-1 to TRBJ1-2; the match to TRBD1 covers 11 bases. Unmatched junction bases numbered 2, after V lost 4 bases and J lost 7 bases. This CDR3 spans 12 amino acids. Per the germline V gene, CDR1 is SQVTM and CDR2 is ANQGSEA. CDR3: CSVGGQGGGYTF. The DNA for the CDR3 is TGCAGCGTTGGGGGACAGGGGGGTGGCTACACCTTC.

This chain connects TRBV7-8 to TRBJ2-1; 9 nucleotides align to TRBD2. Germline V lookup: CDR1 SGHVS, CDR2 FQNEAQ. The junction had 12 bases not matched to a gene; V was cut back by 4 bases and J by 11 bases. This CDR3 spans 15 amino acids. The CDR3 loop reads CASSSTSGASLKQFF. The DNA for the CDR3 is TGTGCCAGCAGCTCGACTAGCGGCGCGTCCCTTAAGCAGTTCTTC.

The CDR3 DNA reads as TGTGCCAGCAGCTTAGAAAGCTTCGCACCAACTAATGAGCAGTTCTTC. Translating it yields CASSLESFAPTNEQFF. The rearrangement uses TRBV11-2 and TRBJ2-1; D uncertain. This CDR3 has 16 residues. Trimming removed 0 bases from V and 7 bases from J, with 16 bases in between. Germline V CDR1 and CDR2: SGHAT, FQNNGV.

The V gene is TRBV4-1, the J gene TRBJ1-2; TRBD1 matches at 7 bases. The CDR3 is 14 amino acids. Germline V gives CDR1 MGHRA, CDR2 YSYEKL. V was clipped by 1 base and J by 8 bases; unmatched bases: 7. The CDR3 region is CASSQGQGGEGYTF. CDR3 DNA: TGCGCCAGCAGCCAAGGACAGGGCGGGGAAGGCTACACCTTC.

V and J are TRBV3-1 (or the pseudogene TRBV3-2) and TRBJ2-7; 9 bases are shared with TRBD2. The germline V gene has CDR1 LGHDT and CDR2 YNNKEL (reference sequence). The CDR3 sequence is 15 residues long. J gave up 3 bases and V 4 bases, and 7 bases lay outside the gene matches. The CDR3 loop is CASSRTRLADYEQYF. The CDR3 region has the DNA TGTGCCAGCAGCCGAACCCGACTAGCGGACTACGAGCAGTACTTC.

The J gene is TRBJ1-5, the V gene TRBV19; the D gene is possibly TRBD1 (5 bases). CDR3 length equals 15 residues. CDR1 is LNHDA and CDR2 is SQIVND in the germline V gene (reference sequence). Trimming cost V 6 bases and J 2 bases, with 14 bases left between them. The CDR3 loop is CASRWEQGGNQPQHF. The CDR3 DNA reads as TGTGCCAGTAGATGGGAGCAGGGCGGCAATCAGCCCCAGCATTTT.

This clone was found a few times. The J gene is TRBJ2-7, the V gene TRBV11-1; TRBD2 matches at 7 bases. CDR1 is SGHAT and CDR2 is FQDESV in the germline V gene (reference sequence). J lost 5 bases, V lost 1 base, and 8 bases had no gene match. There are 15 residues in the CDR3. CDR3 bases: TGTGCCAGCAGCTTAGATAAACTAGCGATTGACGAGCAGTACTTC. Protein: CASSLDKLAIDEQYF.